This record covers a single TCR beta chain. Its cognate antigen has yet to be identified. No base quality values were provided; no much bigger clone lies one nucleotide off. The source of the sample is a study of glioma-infiltrating T cells after dendritic cell vaccination (dated by TCRdb to the mid-2010s). In the study overall: The cohort included about 15 glioblastoma patients drawn from Phase I and II dendritic cell vaccination trials, of whom 9 were newly diagnosed and 6 had recurrent disease. Between the early 2000s and the early 2010s, the patients were given dendritic cell vaccination pulsed with autologous tumor lysate. The vaccine was prepared from monocyte-derived dendritic cells that were cultured for 6 to 7 days with IL-4 and GM-CSF and then pulsed overnight with autologous tumor lysate. Three intradermal dendritic cell vaccine injections were administered to patients at biweekly intervals in the arm below the axilla. Deep sequencing of TCR beta CDR3 regions was used to quantify tumor-infiltrating lymphocyte content and compare tumor and blood repertoires in dendritic cell-vaccinated glioblastoma patients. Survival after dendritic cell vaccination was correlated with TCR sequencing metrics such as TIL content and the overlap between tumor and blood repertoires. Overall results and qualifications from the work: The cohort was small and heterogeneous, with few patients having full blood and tumor sets and even fewer initial-recurrent tumor pairs. After dendritic cell vaccination, a higher estimated pretreatment TIL content predicted longer time to progression and overall survival. The response model built on TCR overlap across three groups was characterized as speculative, with prospective validation still needed. No direct relationship between TCR clonality and survival was found, suggesting a diverse polyclonal response may matter.

Using the immunoSEQ assay, TCRB CDR3 regions were amplified from 2 micrograms of genomic DNA, or from all available DNA when less than that was on hand. The multiplex PCR employed 60 forward primers targeting TCR V beta segments and 13 reverse primers targeting J beta segments. To estimate the number of reads per starting template, synthetic control templates were added to each sample at limiting dilution. The Illumina HiSeq System generated 87 bp sequencing reads. Processing in the source paper ran as follows. PCR and sequencing errors were removed by merging closely related sequences with a nearest neighbor algorithm. TCR overlap was defined as the percentage of unique tumor TCR beta sequences that were also present in the same patient's peripheral blood. TCRdb obtained this table from immuneACCESS and retained in-frame rearrangements with V and J assigned. These tables miss some clones; where compared with another copy, unresolved V genes account for less than half of the shortfall, and the remainder is unexplained. The V and J calls and the clone size are those of that table, but D and trimming were determined from the DNA. The sample data list tens of thousands of clones, and about 85% of these were observed just once. In total, the top ten clones hold about 8.5% of the sample.

Germline trimming: 1 base from V, 3 bases from J; junction bases outside gene matches: 5. The germline V gene sets CDR1 to SGHTA and CDR2 to FQGNSA. The CDR3 has 17 amino acids, counting the end cysteine and phenylalanine. Of the read, only the CDR3 DNA is kept; its 51 bases are in frame from base 1. Taken with the paper, the label for time point translates to: after dendritic cell vaccination, including at tumor progression/relapse. Patients were selected for having adequate residual fresh-frozen tumor tissue and more than two years of available survival data. An isocitrate dehydrogenase mutation was not carried by any of the glioblastoma patients, although molecular status was otherwise variable. PBMC were collected before vaccination, two weeks after the third vaccination, and at tumor progression when it occurred. Genomic DNA was extracted with the Qiagen DNeasy Blood extraction Kit.

The chain employs TRBV7-2 and TRBJ2-3, with 12 bases aligning to TRBD2. The specimen was blood, collected after dendritic cell vaccination. This TCR was recovered from a human donor with glioblastoma. The nucleotide sequence is given as TGTGCCAGCAGCTTAGTCCCTAGCGGGGGGGCGACAGATACGCAGTATTTT. Its amino acids are CASSLVPSGGATDTQYF.